These T cell receptor beta chains were read from a single sample in a study of beta chain features in type 1 diabetes. The method was immunoSEQ multiplex PCR; TCRdb's version includes in-frame clones alone and lacks a portion of them. The table includes about 300,000 clones, about 14% detected once. Sequenced sample: naive CD4+ T cells from blood. Every receptor here comes from a young woman with type 1 diabetes. CDR3s include the opening cysteine and the closing phenylalanine or tryptophan. A D gene is named only where the DNA matches it firmly. Rows give clone size only sometimes, using once, few, many, or a class for an expanded clone.

CDR3 DNA: TGTGCCAGCAGCTTAGGGACACTTTACGAGCAGTACTTC; CDR3 protein: CASSLGTLYEQYF; D gene: -; J gene: TRBJ2-7; clone size: few; V gene: TRBV28
CDR3 DNA: TGTGCCAGCAAACCGCCTAGCGGGACCTACGAGCAGTACTTC; CDR3 protein: CASKPPSGTYEQYF; D gene: TRBD2; J gene: TRBJ2-7; clone size: few; V gene: TRBV2
CDR3 DNA: TGTGCCAGCAGTTACTCCGCACAGAAGAACACTGAAGCTTTCTTT; CDR3 protein: CASSYSAQKNTEAFF; D gene: -; J gene: TRBJ1-1; clone size: few; V gene: TRBV6-5
CDR3 DNA: TGTGCCAGCTCACCGTCTCAGGGGGCGCAAAACATTCAGTACTTC; CDR3 protein: CASSPSQGAQNIQYF; D gene: TRBD1; J gene: TRBJ2-4; clone size: -; V gene: TRBV18
CDR3 DNA: TGTGCCTGGATGACTCGCGGGGGCGCATTTGATGGCTACACCTTC; CDR3 protein: CAWMTRGGAFDGYTF; D gene: -; J gene: TRBJ1-2; clone size: few; V gene: TRBV30
CDR3 DNA: TGTGCCAGCAGCTTAAGGTTAAGTACTAGCGGTTACAATGAGCAGTTCTTC; CDR3 protein: CASSLRLSTSGYNEQFF; D gene: TRBD2; J gene: TRBJ2-1; clone size: few; V gene: TRBV7-9
CDR3 DNA: TGTGCCAGCACCTGGGACAGTGAAGCTAACTATGGCTACACCTTC; CDR3 protein: CASTWDSEANYGYTF; D gene: TRBD1; J gene: TRBJ1-2; clone size: -; V gene: TRBV9
CDR3 DNA: TGTGCCGTCGGCGGATCCTCCTACAATGAGCAGTTCTTC; CDR3 protein: CAVGGSSYNEQFF; D gene: -; J gene: TRBJ2-1; clone size: -; V gene: TRBV30
CDR3 DNA: TGTGCCAGCAGCTTGGACGGGCAGCCCCAGCATTTT; CDR3 protein: CASSLDGQPQHF; D gene: -; J gene: TRBJ1-5; clone size: -; V gene: TRBV5-6
CDR3 DNA: TGTGCCAGCAGCTTTCCCACTAGCGTCAATGAGCAGTTCTTC; CDR3 protein: CASSFPTSVNEQFF; D gene: TRBD2; J gene: TRBJ2-1; clone size: -; V gene: TRBV7-8